This T cell receptor beta chain was captured in a study of T-cell reconstitution after alpha-beta-depleted transplantation in children. For TCRbeta, the library was prepared with unique molecular identifiers. TCRdb redid the calling of the PCR reads with MiXCR, one entry per CDR3 protein. The sample holds 800,000 to 1,000,000 distinct CDR3 sequences, about 31% seen once. Source: PBMCs, mostly from graft donor cells, taken 360 days after TCRalphabeta/CD19-depleted stem cell transplant. The sequence was obtained from a boy under three years old who had a stem cell transplant for SCID, so the T cells may come from the graft donor.

CDR3 DNA: TGTGCCAGCTCACCCCTTTTGGGACTGAACACTGAAGCTTTCTTT. It specifies CASSPLLGLNTEAFF. The chain combines TRBV18 with TRBJ1-1; D possibly corresponds to TRBD1 (5 bases). The CDR3 has 15 residues. V lost 3 bases to trimming and J lost 0 bases, with 11 bases between them. Germline V CDR1 and CDR2: KGHSH, LQKENI.